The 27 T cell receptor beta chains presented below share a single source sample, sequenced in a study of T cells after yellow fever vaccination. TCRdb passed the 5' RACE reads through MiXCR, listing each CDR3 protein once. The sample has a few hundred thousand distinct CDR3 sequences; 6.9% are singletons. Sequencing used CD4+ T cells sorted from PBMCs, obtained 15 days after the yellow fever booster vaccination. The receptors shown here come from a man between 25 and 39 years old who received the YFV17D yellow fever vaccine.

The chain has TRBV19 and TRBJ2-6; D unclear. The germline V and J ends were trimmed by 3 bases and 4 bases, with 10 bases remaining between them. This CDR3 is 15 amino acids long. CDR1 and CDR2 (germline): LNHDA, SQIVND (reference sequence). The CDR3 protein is CASSISALGANVLTF. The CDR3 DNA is TGTGCCAGTAGTATTTCGGCGTTAGGGGCCAACGTCCTGACTTTC.

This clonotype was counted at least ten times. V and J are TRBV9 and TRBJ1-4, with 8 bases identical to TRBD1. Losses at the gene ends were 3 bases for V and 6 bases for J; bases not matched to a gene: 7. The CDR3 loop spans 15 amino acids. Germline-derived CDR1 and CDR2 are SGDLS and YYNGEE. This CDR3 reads CASSGAGQVYEKLFF. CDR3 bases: TGTGCCAGCAGCGGGGCGGGACAGGTTTATGAAAAACTGTTTTTT. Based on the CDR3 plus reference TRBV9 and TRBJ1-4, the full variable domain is DSGVTQTPKHLITATGQRVTLRCSPRSGDLSVYWYQQSLDQGLQFLIQYYNGEERAKGNILERFSAQQFPDLHSELNLSSLELGDSALYFCASSGAGQVYEKLFFGSGTQLSVL.

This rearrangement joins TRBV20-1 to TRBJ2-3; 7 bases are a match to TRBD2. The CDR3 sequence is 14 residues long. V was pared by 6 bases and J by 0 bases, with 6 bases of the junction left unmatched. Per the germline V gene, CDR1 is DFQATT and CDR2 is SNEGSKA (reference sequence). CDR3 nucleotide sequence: TGCAGTGCGGCGGGGGTTTCTAGCACAGATACGCAGTATTTT. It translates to CSAAGVSSTDTQYF.

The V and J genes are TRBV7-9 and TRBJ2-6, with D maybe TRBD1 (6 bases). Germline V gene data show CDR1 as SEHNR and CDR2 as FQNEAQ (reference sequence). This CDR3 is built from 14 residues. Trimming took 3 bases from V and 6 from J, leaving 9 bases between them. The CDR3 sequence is CASSFYRVANVLTF. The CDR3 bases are TGTGCCAGCAGCTTTTACAGGGTGGCCAACGTCCTGACTTTC.

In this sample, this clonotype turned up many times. The CDR3 DNA follows: TGTGCCAGCAGCCAAGGGAGGGCGAACACTGAAGCTTTCTTT. Residues: CASSQGRANTEAFF. J is TRBJ1-1 and V is TRBV3-1; D is undetermined. Germline assignment: CDR1 LGHDT and CDR2 YNNKEL (reference sequence). CDR3 length equals 14 residues. V lost 1 base to trimming and J lost 1 base, with 7 bases between them.

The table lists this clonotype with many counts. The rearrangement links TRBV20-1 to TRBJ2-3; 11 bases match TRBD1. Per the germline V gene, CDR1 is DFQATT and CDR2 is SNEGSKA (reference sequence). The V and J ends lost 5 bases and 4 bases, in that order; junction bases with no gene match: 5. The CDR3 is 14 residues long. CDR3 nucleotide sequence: TGCAGTGCTCGGCCGGGACAGGGGGCAGATACGCAGTATTTT. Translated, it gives CSARPGQGADTQYF.

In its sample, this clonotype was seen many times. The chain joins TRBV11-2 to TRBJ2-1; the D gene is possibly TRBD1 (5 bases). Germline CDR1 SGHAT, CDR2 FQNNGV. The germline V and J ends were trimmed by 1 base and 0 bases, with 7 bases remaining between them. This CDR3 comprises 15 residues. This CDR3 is CASSLAQGSYNEQFF. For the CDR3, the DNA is TGTGCCAGCAGCTTAGCTCAGGGCTCCTACAATGAGCAGTTCTTC.

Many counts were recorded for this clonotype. The CDR3 DNA reads as TGTGCCATCAGCGACGGACTAGCGATAGGCTACGAGCAGTACTTC. Translation: CAISDGLAIGYEQYF. V and J are TRBV10-3 and TRBJ2-7, with 9 bases identical to TRBD2. Germline CDR1 reads ENHRY; CDR2 reads SYGVKD. The CDR3 sequence is 15 residues long. J lost 3 bases, V lost 6 bases, and 9 bases had no gene match.

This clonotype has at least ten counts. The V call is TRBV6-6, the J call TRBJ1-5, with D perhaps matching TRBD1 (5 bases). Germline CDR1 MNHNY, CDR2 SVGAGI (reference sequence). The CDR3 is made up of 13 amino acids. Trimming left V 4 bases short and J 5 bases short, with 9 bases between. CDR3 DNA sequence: TGTGCCAGCAGTTTCTCGGGGGATCAGCCCCAGCATTTT. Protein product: CASSFSGDQPQHF.

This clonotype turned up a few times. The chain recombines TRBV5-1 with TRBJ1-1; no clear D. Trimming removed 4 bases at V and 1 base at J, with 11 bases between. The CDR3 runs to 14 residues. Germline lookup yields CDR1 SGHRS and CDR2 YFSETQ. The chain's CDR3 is CASSATGPNTEAFF. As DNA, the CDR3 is TGCGCCAGCAGCGCAACCGGGCCGAACACTGAAGCTTTCTTT.

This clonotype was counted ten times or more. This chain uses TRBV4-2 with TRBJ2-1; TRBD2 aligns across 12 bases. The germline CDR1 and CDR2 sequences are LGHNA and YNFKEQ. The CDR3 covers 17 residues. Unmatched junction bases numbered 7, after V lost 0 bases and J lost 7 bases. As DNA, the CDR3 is TGTGCCAGCAGCCAAGAGTTTAGAACTAGCGGGAGGAATGAGCAGTTCTTC. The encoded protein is CASSQEFRTSGRNEQFF.

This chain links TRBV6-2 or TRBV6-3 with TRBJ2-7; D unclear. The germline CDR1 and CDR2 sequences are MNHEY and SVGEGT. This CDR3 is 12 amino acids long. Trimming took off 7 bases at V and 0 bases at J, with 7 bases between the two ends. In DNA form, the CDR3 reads TGTGCCAGCATTTCAGGCTCCTACGAGCAGTACTTC. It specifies CASISGSYEQYF.

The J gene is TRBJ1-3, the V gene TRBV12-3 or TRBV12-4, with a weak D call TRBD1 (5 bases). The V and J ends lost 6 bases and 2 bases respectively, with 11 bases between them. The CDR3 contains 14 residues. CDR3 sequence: CASRPGSAGNTIYF. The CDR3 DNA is TGTGCCAGCAGGCCAGGGTCGGCTGGAAACACCATATATTTT.

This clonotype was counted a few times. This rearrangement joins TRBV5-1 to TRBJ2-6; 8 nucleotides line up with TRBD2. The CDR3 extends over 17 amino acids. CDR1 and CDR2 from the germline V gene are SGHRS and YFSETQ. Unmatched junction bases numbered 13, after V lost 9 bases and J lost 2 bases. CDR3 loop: CATTNSGGVAGANVLTF. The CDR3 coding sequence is TGCGCCACAACGAATTCCGGGGGGGTGGCTGGGGCCAACGTCCTGACTTTC.

CDR3 sequence reads: CASSQGTKGDSPLHF. The CDR3, as DNA: TGCGCCAGCAGCCAAGGGACCAAGGGGGATTCACCCCTCCACTTT. The chain uses TRBV4-3 and TRBJ1-6, with D possibly TRBD1 on 6 matching bases. Germline CDR1 LGHNA, CDR2 YSLEER. Trimming left V 1 base short and J 8 bases short, with 12 bases between. The CDR3 loop spans 15 amino acids.

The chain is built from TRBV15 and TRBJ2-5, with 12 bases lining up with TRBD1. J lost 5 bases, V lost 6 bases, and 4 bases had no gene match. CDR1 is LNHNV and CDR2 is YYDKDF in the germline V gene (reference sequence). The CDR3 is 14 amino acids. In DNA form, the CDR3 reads TGTGCCACCAGGGGACAGGGGGCGCGGGAGACCCAGTACTTC. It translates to CATRGQGARETQYF.

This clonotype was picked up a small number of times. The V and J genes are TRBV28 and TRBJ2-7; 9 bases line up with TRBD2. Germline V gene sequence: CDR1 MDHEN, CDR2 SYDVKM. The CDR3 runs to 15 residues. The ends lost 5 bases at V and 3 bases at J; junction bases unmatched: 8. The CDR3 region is CASSTPAGGIYEQYF. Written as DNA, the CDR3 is TGTGCCAGCAGTACGCCAGCGGGAGGTATCTACGAGCAGTACTTC.

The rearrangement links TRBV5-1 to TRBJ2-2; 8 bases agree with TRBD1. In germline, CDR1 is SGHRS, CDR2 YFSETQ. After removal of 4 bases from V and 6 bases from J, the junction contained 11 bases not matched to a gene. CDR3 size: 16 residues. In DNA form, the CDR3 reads TGCGCCAGCAGCCTAACAGGGGGGATTCAGGCCGGGGAGCTGTTTTTT. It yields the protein CASSLTGGIQAGELFF. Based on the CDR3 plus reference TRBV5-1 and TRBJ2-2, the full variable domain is KAGVTQTPRYLIKTRGQQVTLSCSPISGHRSVSWYQQTPGQGLQFLFEYFSETQRNKGNFPGRFSGRQFSNSRSEMNVSTLELGDSALYLCASSLTGGIQAGELFFGEGSRLTVL.

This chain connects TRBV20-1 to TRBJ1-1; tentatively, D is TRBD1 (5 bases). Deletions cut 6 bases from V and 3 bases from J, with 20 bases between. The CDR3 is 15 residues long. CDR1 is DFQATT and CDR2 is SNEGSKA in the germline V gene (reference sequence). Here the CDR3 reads CSANPLTEPDTEAFF. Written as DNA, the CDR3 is TGCAGTGCCAACCCCCTGACAGAACCGGACACTGAAGCTTTCTTT.

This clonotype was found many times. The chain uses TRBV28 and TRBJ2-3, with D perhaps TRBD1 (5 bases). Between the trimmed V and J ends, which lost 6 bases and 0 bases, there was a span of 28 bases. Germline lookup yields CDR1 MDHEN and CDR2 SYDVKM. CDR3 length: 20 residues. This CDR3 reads CASSRRTSLTGRSSTDTQYF. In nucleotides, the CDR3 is TGTGCCAGCAGCAGACGGACGTCGCTCACAGGAAGATCTAGCACAGATACGCAGTATTTT.

The CDR3 coding sequence is TGCGCCAGCAGCCATGGACAGGGTAAAAACATTCAGTACTTC. Translated: CASSHGQGKNIQYF. The chain links TRBV4-3 to TRBJ2-4; 8 positions agree with TRBD1. CDR3 length equals 14 residues. Germline CDR1 reads LGHNA; CDR2 reads YSLEER. V trimming: 3 bases; J trimming: 4 bases; junction bases outside the gene matches: 2.

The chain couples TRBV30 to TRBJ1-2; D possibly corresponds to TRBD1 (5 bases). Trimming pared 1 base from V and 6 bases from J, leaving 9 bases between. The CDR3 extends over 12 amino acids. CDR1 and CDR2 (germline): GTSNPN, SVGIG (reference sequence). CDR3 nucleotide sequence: TGTGCCTGGAGTGCCGGGACCCATGGCTACACCTTC. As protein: CAWSAGTHGYTF.

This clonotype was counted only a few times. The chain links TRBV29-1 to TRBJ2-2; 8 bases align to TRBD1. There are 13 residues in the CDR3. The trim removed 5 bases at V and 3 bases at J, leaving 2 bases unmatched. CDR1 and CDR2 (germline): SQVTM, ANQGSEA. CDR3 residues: CSVQGADTGELFF. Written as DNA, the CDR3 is TGCAGCGTTCAGGGGGCTGACACCGGGGAGCTGTTTTTT.

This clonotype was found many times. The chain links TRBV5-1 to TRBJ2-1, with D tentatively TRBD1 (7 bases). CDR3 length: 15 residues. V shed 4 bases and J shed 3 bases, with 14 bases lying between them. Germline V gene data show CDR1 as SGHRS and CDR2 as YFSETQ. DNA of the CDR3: TGCGCCAGCAGCCTCAGGGGGGACAGCTACAATGAGCAGTTCTTC. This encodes CASSLRGDSYNEQFF.

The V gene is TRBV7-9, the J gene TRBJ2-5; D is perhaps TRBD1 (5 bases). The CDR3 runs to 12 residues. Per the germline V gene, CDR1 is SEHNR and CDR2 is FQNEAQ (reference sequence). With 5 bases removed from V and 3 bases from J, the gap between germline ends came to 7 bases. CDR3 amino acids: CASSVTEETQYF. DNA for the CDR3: TGTGCCAGCAGCGTGACAGAAGAGACCCAGTACTTC.

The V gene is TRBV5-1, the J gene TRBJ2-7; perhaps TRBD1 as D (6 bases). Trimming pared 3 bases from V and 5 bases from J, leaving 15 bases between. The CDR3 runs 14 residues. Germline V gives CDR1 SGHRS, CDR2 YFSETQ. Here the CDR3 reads CASSSGIPGDEQYF. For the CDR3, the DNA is TGCGCCAGCAGCTCCGGGATTCCAGGGGACGAGCAGTACTTC.

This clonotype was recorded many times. The CDR3 nucleotides read TGCAGTGCTTCGGGACTAGCGGGAAACACCGGGGAGCTGTTTTTT. This encodes CSASGLAGNTGELFF. The gene calls are TRBV20-1 and TRBJ2-2; 13 nucleotides match TRBD2. CDR1 and CDR2 from the germline V gene are DFQATT and SNEGSKA (reference sequence). V gave up 5 bases and J gave up 2 bases; unmatched junction bases: 2. The CDR3 spans 15 residues.